This T cell receptor (beta chain) was found in a study of cytomegalovirus exposure and HLA in healthy donors. Study-wide points: A missense variant in DCLRE1C was later tied to TCR beta V- and J-gene trimming.

Use of 60 Vbeta and 13 Jbeta primers characterized the PCR. Some clones are missing from TCRdb's copy, which holds only in-frame ones; the method was immunoSEQ multiplex PCR. This table lists around 100,000 clones. Germline V gives CDR1 MNHEY, CDR2 SVGAGI. The CDR3 has 14 amino acids. Notes on this clone: As yet, its antigen is unknown.

This receptor was obtained from a man between 45 and 60 years old in good health and CMV-seronegative. This chain joins TRBV6-5 and TRBJ2-5; D is ambiguous. TRBJ2-7 matches the DNA end more closely, so the J call is doubtful. Sequenced input: PBMCs. CDR3 DNA sequence: TGTGCCAGCGGTTCAAGACACCCTGGCAACGAGCAGTACTTC. Encoded protein: CASGSRHPGNEQYF.